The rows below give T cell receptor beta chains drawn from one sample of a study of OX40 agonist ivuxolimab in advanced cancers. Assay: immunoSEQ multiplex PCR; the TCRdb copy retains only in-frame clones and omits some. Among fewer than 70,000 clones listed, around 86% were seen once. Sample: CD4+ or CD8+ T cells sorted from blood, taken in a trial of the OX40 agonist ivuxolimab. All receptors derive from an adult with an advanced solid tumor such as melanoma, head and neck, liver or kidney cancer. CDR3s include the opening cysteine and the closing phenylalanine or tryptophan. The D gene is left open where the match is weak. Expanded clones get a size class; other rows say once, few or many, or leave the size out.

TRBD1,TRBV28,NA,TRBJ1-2,CASSPTARGIYGYTF,TGTGCCAGCAGTCCTACCGCCAGGGGGATCTATGGCTACACCTTC
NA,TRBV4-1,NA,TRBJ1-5,CASSRGVNQPQHF,TGCGCCAGCAGCCGTGGGGTCAATCAGCCCCAGCATTTT
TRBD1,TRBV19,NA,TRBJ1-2,CASTDRVDYGYTF,TGTGCCAGTACTGACAGGGTCGACTATGGCTACACCTTC
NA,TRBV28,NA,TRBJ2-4,CASSLEGRAAFQYF,TGTGCCAGCAGTTTGGAGGGCAGGGCCGCCTTTCAGTACTTC
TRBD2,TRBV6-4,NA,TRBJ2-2,CASSLLAGGTGELFF,TGTGCCAGCAGCCTGCTGGCGGGGGGCACCGGGGAGCTGTTTTTT
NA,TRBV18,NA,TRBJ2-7,CASSPPQEGYEQYF,TGTGCCAGCTCACCACCTCAGGAAGGCTACGAGCAGTACTTC
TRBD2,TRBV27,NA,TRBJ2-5,CASSLRPQTSGGQETQYF,TGTGCCAGCAGTTTAAGGCCTCAGACTAGCGGGGGACAAGAGACCCAGTACTTC
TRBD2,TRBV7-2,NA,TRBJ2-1,CASSSLAGEYNEQFF,TGTGCCAGCAGCTCGCTAGCGGGGGAATACAATGAGCAGTTCTTC
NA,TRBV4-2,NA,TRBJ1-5,CASSQDPGQPQHF,TGTGCCAGCAGCCAAGATCCCGGTCAGCCCCAGCATTTT
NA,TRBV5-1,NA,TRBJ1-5,CASSPTQGGGNQPQHF,TGCGCCAGCAGCCCGACCCAGGGAGGAGGCAATCAGCCCCAGCATTTT
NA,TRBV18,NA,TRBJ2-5,CASSQGTLETQYF,TGTGCCAGCTCACAAGGGACGTTGGAGACCCAGTACTTC
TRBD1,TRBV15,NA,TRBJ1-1,CATSRGDSMNTEAFF,TGTGCCACCAGCAGGGGGGACAGCATGAACACTGAAGCTTTCTTT
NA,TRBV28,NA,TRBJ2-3,CASSLAGALKTQYF,TGTGCCAGCAGTTTAGCGGGGGCACTCAAAACGCAGTATTTT
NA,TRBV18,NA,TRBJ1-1,CASSPSEDTEAFF,TGTGCCAGCTCACCGAGTGAGGACACTGAAGCTTTCTTT
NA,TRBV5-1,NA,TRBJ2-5,CASSLMGKETQYF,TGCGCCAGCAGCTTGATGGGCAAAGAGACCCAGTACTTC
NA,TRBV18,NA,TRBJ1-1,CASSPVGSTEAFF,TGTGCCAGCTCACCTGTTGGCTCCACTGAAGCTTTCTTT
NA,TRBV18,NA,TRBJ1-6,CASCPQVDSNNSPLHF,TGTGCCAGCTGCCCCCAGGTGGACAGCAATAACTCACCCCTCCACTTT
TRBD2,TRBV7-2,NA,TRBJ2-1,CASSLTSGGPNHNEQFF,TGTGCCAGCAGCTTAACTAGCGGGGGGCCAAATCACAATGAGCAGTTCTTC
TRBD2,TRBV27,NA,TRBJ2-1,CASNSLAGVLSYNEQFF,TGTGCCAGCAACAGCCTAGCGGGGGTACTATCCTACAATGAGCAGTTCTTC
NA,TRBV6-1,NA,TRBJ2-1,CASRPPMHGNEQFF,TGTGCCAGCAGACCTCCGATGCACGGCAATGAGCAGTTCTTC
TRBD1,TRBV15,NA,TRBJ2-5,CATSPTLTGDETQYF,TGTGCCACCAGCCCGACACTAACAGGGGATGAGACCCAGTACTTC
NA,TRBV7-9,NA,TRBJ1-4,CASSPVGANEKLFF,TGTGCCAGCAGCCCGGTGGGGGCTAATGAAAAACTGTTTTTT
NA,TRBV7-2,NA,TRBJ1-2,CASSSRLFGGAHGYTF,TGTGCCAGCAGCTCACGCCTCTTTGGAGGGGCGCATGGCTACACCTTC
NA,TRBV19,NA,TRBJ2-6,CASSKQGRYSGANVLTF,TGTGCCAGTAGTAAGCAGGGTCGCTACTCTGGGGCCAACGTCCTGACTTTC
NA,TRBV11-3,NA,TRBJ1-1,CASSPVQVNTEAFF,TGTGCCAGCAGCCCTGTACAGGTGAACACTGAAGCTTTCTTT
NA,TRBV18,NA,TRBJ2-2,CASSTSPASGELFF,TGTGCCAGCTCGACCTCTCCCGCGAGTGGGGAGCTGTTTTTT
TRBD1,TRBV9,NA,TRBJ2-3,CASSFRQGPDTQYF,TGTGCCAGCAGCTTCAGACAGGGGCCAGATACGCAGTATTTT
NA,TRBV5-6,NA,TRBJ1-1,CASSSPENMNTEAFF,TGTGCCAGCAGCTCCCCGGAGAACATGAACACTGAAGCTTTCTTT
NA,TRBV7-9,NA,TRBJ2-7,CASSLVLGDPYEQYF,TGTGCCAGCAGCTTAGTCTTAGGGGATCCCTACGAGCAGTACTTC
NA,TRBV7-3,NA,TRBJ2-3,CASSAGTSTDTQYF,TGTGCCAGCAGTGCTGGGACATCGACAGATACGCAGTATTTT
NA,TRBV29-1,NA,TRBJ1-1,CSVSTDTEAFF,TGCAGCGTATCGACAGACACTGAAGCTTTCTTT
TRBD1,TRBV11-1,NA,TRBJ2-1,CASSLQAGGDEQFF,TGTGCCAGCAGCTTACAAGCAGGGGGCGATGAGCAGTTCTTC
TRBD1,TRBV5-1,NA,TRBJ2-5,CASSFGTGVSTRETQYF,TGCGCCAGCAGCTTCGGGACAGGGGTTTCAACTCGAGAGACCCAGTACTTC
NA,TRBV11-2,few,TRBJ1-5,CASSPRGDNQPQHF,TGTGCCAGCAGCCCAAGGGGAGATAATCAGCCCCAGCATTTT
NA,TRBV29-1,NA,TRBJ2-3,CSVGGEDTDTQYF,TGCAGCGTTGGGGGGGAAGACACAGATACGCAGTATTTT
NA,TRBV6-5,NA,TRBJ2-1,CASSYGPLGHEQFF,TGTGCCAGCAGTTACGGGCCCCTGGGCCATGAGCAGTTCTTC
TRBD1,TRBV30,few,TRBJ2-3,CAWGTGGTDTQYF,TGTGCCTGGGGGACAGGGGGCACAGATACGCAGTATTTT
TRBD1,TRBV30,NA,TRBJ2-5,CAWSPTGGGETQYF,TGTGCCTGGAGCCCGACAGGGGGCGGGGAGACCCAGTACTTC
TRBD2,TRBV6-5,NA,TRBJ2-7,CASSNSGKSYEQYF,TGTGCCAGCAGCAATAGCGGGAAGTCCTACGAGCAGTACTTC
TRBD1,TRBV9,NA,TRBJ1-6,CASSVLTGDGSPLHF,TGTGCCAGCAGCGTACTTACAGGGGACGGTTCACCCCTCCACTTT
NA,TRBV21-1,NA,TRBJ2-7,CASSKFPYTERAYEQYF,TGTGCCAGCAGCAAATTTCCCTACACCGAAAGGGCCTACGAGCAGTACTTC
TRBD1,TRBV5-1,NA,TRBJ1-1,CASSLGQAAEAFF,TGCGCCAGCAGTCTAGGACAGGCAGCTGAAGCTTTCTTT
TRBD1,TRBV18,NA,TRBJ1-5,CASSPMGQGASGNQPQHF,TGTGCCAGCTCACCAATGGGACAGGGGGCGAGTGGCAATCAGCCCCAGCATTTT
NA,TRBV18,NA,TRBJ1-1,CASSPSGTKTEAFF,TGTGCCAGCTCACCAAGCGGCACGAAGACTGAAGCTTTCTTT
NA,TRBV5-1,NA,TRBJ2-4,CASSPGGQNIQYF,TGCGCCAGCAGCCCCGGGGGCCAAAACATTCAGTACTTC
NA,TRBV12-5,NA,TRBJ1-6,CASGLSGYNSPLHF,TGTGCTAGTGGCTTGAGTGGTTATAATTCACCCCTCCACTTT
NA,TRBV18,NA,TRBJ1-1,CASSPAVEAFF,TGTGCCAGCTCACCCGCGGTTGAAGCTTTCTTT
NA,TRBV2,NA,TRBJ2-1,CASSPQGIAYNEQFF,TGTGCCAGCAGCCCGCAGGGGATAGCCTACAATGAGCAGTTCTTC
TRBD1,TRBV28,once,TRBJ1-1,CASKGAVRAEAFF,TGTGCCAGCAAGGGGGCGGTACGGGCTGAAGCTTTCTTT
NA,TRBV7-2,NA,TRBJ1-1,CASSALGPRANTEAFF,TGTGCCAGCAGCGCTCTAGGCCCTCGGGCGAACACTGAAGCTTTCTTT
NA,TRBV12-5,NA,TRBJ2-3,CASGLRDTQYF,TGTGCTAGTGGTTTGAGGGATACGCAGTATTTT
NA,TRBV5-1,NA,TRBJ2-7,CASSLDSRSEQYF,TGCGCCAGCAGCTTGGACTCGAGGAGCGAGCAGTACTTC
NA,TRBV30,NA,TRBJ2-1,CAGGKAASSYNEQFF,TGTGCCGGGGGCAAGGCGGCTAGCTCCTACAATGAGCAGTTCTTC
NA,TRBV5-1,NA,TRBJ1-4,CASSTGSYDEKLFF,TGCGCCAGCAGCACTGGATCCTACGACGAAAAACTGTTTTTT
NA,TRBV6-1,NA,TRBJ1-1,CASSPEFMNTEAFF,TGTGCCAGCAGTCCTGAGTTCATGAACACTGAAGCTTTCTTT
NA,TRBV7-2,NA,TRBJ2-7,CASSTRTGWEQYF,TGTGCCAGCAGCACTCGGACGGGCTGGGAGCAGTACTTC
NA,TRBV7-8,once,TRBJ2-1,CASSLGGHNEQFF,TGTGCCAGCAGCTTAGGCGGCCACAATGAGCAGTTCTTC
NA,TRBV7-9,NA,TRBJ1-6,CASSSGTLGGLSPLHF,TGTGCCAGCAGCTCAGGGACGCTCGGGGGGTTATCACCCCTCCACTTT